This record covers a single T cell receptor beta chain. This specimen comes from a study of sequential checkpoint blockade in melanoma. This CDR3 spans 10 amino acids. V lost 5 bases to trimming and J lost 7 bases, with 5 bases between them. Germline CDR1 and CDR2: SQVTM and ANQGSEA. The method was immunoSEQ multiplex PCR; TCRdb's version includes in-frame clones alone and lacks a portion of them. The data contain tens of thousands of clones, roughly four fifths of them singletons. Treatment in this sample: randomized to nivolumab then ipilimumab (arm A) or the reverse (arm B). None of the patients previously received DNA-damaging chemotherapy.

This TCR came from a human donor with melanoma. The chain couples TRBV29-1 to TRBJ1-4; no firm D call. Here the sequenced sample was CD8+ T cells sorted from blood (inferred from file names), taken from a patient given nivolumab and ipilimumab in sequence. CDR3 protein: CSVRGEKLFF. Here the CDR3 DNA reads TGCAGCGTTCGGGGTGAAAAACTGTTTTTT.